This T cell receptor beta chain is drawn from a study of shared clonotypes between healthy human individuals. Findings of the study overall: Sequencing depth was expected to influence donor clonotype sharing. Naive subsets, compared against memory subsets, generally had larger estimated richness values.

About this clone itself: The antigen is undetermined. This same CDR3 is encoded by further DNA sequences in the sample.

A split of CD4+ cells into CD45RA+ naive and CD45RA-negative memory subsets was performed. V shed 4 bases and J shed 0 bases, with 9 bases lying between them. Germline-derived CDR1 and CDR2 are SGHRS and YFSETQ. The CDR3 sequence is 14 residues long. At a deep level, the assay was run. The repertoire was sequenced with immunoSEQ multiplex PCR; TCRdb's copy has only in-frame clones and lacks some. There are about a million clones in the sample; 65% to 75% occur only once, and about 1.5% lies in the top ten. Input material: memory CD4+ T cells sorted from blood. As to subset: CD45RA-negative fraction. The gene calls are TRBV5-1 and TRBJ2-3, with D uncertain. The TCR comes from a man younger than 35 in good health. The CDR3 DNA reads TGCGCCAGCAGCCCTGATTCTAGCACAGATACGCAGTATTTT. It encodes CASSPDSSTDTQYF.